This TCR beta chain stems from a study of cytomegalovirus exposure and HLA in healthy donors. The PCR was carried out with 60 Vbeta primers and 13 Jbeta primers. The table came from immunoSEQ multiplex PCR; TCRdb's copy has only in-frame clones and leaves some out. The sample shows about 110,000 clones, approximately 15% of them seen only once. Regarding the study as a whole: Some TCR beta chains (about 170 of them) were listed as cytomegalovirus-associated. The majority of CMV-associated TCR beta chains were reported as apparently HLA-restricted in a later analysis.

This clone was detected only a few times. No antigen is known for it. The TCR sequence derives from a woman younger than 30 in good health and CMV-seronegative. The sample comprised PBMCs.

The CDR3 reads CASSLGEVETQYF. DNA for the CDR3: TGTGCCAGCAGCTTAGGGGAGGTAGAGACCCAGTACTTC. The chain joins TRBV7-8 to TRBJ2-5; the D gene is possibly TRBD2 (6 bases). Trimming removed 1 base at V and 4 bases at J, with 7 bases between. The CDR3 spans 13 residues. CDR1 SGHVS and CDR2 FQNEAQ come from the germline V gene.